The 5 T cell receptor beta chains in this list originate from one sample, sequenced in a study of T cell changes during pregnancy in multiple sclerosis. The repertoire was sequenced with immunoSEQ multiplex PCR; TCRdb's copy has only in-frame clones and lacks some. The sample yields more than 55,000 clones, around nine tenths seen once. The sample was peripheral blood, taken in the first trimester of pregnancy. Every receptor here comes from a female donor in good health, enrolled as a control in a pregnancy study.

The rearrangement joins TRBV2 to TRBJ2-4; 8 positions agree with TRBD1. In germline, CDR1 is SNHLY, CDR2 FYNNEI. V lost 3 bases, J lost 5 bases, and 3 bases stayed unmatched. The CDR3 length is 14 residues. CDR3 bases: TGTGCCAGCAGTGACAGGACAGGGCAAAACATTCAGTACTTC. This codes for CASSDRTGQNIQYF.

The J gene is TRBJ1-1, the V gene TRBV9; 9 bases fit TRBD1. The germline V gene encodes CDR1 SGDLS and CDR2 YYNGEE. This CDR3 has 14 residues. Unmatched junction bases numbered 1, after V lost 0 bases and J lost 4 bases. The CDR3 region has the DNA TGTGCCAGCAGCGTAGGGGGACAGGGCACTGAAGCTTTCTTT. This translates into CASSVGGQGTEAFF. The full variable domain, rest sourced from reference TRBV9 and TRBJ1-1, is DSGVTQTPKHLITATGQRVTLRCSPRSGDLSVYWYQQSLDQGLQFLIQYYNGEERAKGNILERFSAQQFPDLHSELNLSSLELGDSALYFCASSVGGQGTEAFFGQGTRLTVV.

The chain couples TRBV29-1 to TRBJ2-3; tentatively, D is TRBD1 (6 bases). CDR3 length equals 16 residues. V shed 4 bases and J shed 3 bases, with 20 bases lying between them. CDR1 is SQVTM, CDR2 ANQGSEA, per germline. CDR3 nucleotide sequence: TGCAGCGTTGTAGGTTCTCGCAGGGGTAAAACAGATACGCAGTATTTT. The encoded protein is CSVVGSRRGKTDTQYF.

This chain uses TRBV10-2 with TRBJ2-1; 8 bases are shared with TRBD1. The CDR3 is 15 amino acids. Germline lookup yields CDR1 WSHSY and CDR2 SAAADI. V lost 0 bases and J lost 7; bases outside the gene matches: 5. The CDR3: CASSESQGARNEQFF. CDR3 in DNA: TGCGCCAGCAGTGAGTCGCAGGGGGCGCGAAATGAGCAGTTCTTC.

This chain joins TRBV9 and TRBJ2-7; D is possibly TRBD2 (6 bases). Trimming cost V 5 bases and J 2 bases, with 20 bases left between them. Germline CDR1 SGDLS, CDR2 YYNGEE. The CDR3 contains 16 residues. CDR3 nucleotides: TGTGCCAGCAGTCTTGTAGGGGACTCGCATCCCTACGAGCAGTACTTC. Translated, it gives CASSLVGDSHPYEQYF.